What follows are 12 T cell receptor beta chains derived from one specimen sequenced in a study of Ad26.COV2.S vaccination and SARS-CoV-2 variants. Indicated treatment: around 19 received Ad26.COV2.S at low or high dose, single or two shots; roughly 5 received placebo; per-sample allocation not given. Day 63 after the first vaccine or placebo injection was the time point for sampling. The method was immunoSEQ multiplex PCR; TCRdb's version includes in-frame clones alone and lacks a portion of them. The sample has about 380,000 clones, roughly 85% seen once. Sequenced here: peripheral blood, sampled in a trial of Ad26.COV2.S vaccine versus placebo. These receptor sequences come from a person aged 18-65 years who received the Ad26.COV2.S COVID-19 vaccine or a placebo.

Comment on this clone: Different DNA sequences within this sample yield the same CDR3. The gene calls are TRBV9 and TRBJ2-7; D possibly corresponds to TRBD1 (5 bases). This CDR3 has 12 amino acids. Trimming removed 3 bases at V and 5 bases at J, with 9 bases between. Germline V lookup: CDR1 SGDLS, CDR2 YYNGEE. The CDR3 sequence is CASSAQGHEQYF. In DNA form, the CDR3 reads TGTGCCAGCAGCGCCCAGGGCCACGAGCAGTACTTC. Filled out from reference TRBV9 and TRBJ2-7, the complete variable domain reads DSGVTQTPKHLITATGQRVTLRCSPRSGDLSVYWYQQSLDQGLQFLIQYYNGEERAKGNILERFSAQQFPDLHSELNLSSLELGDSALYFCASSAQGHEQYFGPGTRLTVT.

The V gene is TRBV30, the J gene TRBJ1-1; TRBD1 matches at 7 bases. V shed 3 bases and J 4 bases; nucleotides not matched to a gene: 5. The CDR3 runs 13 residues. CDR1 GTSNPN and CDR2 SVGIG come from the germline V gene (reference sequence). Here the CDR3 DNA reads TGTGCCTGGAGCCAACAGGGGATCACTGAAGCTTTCTTT. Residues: CAWSQQGITEAFF.

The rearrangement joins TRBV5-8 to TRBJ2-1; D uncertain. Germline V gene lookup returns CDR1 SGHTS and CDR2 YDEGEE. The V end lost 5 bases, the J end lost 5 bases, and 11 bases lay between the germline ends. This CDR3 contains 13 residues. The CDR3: CASRLPFDNEQFF. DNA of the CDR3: TGTGCCAGCAGGCTACCTTTCGACAATGAGCAGTTCTTC.

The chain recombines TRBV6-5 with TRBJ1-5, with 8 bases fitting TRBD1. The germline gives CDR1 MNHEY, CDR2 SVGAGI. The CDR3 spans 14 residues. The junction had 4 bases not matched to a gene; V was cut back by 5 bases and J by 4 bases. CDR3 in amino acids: CASSPGQVNQPQHF. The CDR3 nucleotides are TGTGCCAGCAGTCCGGGACAGGTTAATCAGCCCCAGCATTTT.

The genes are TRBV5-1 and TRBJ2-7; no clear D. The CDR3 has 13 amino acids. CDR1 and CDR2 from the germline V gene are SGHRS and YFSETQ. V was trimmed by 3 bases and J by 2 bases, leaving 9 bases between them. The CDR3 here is CASSWGSTYEQYF. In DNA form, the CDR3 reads TGCGCCAGCAGCTGGGGATCCACCTACGAGCAGTACTTC.

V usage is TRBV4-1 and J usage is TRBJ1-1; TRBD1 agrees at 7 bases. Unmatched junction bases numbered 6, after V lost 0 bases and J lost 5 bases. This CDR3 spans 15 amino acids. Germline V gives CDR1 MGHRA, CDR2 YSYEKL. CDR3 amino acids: CASSQDGRGGTEAFF. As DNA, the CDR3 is TGCGCCAGCAGCCAAGATGGCAGGGGGGGGACTGAAGCTTTCTTT.

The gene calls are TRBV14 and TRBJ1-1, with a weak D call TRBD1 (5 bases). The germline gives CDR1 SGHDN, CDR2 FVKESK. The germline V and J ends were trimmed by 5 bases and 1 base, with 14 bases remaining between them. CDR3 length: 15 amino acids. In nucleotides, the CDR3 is TGTGCCAGCAGCGATGACAGACTAAAGAACACTGAAGCTTTCTTT. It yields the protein CASSDDRLKNTEAFF.

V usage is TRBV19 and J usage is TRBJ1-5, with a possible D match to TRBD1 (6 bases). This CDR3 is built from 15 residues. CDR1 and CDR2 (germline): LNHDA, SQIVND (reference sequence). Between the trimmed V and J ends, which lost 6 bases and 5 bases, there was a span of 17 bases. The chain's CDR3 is CASRTNRQADQPQHF. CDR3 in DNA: TGTGCCAGTAGAACAAACCGACAGGCCGATCAGCCCCAGCATTTT.

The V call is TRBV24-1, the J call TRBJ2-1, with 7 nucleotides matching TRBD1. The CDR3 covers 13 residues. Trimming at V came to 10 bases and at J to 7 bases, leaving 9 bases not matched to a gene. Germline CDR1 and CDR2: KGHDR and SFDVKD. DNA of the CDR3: TGTGCCACTACGACAGGGAATGAGAATGAGCAGTTCTTC. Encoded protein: CATTTGNENEQFF.

The CDR3 DNA reads as TGTGCCATAGGGGAAGGACAGGGGAGCACTGAAGCTTTCTTT. Its translation: CAIGEGQGSTEAFF. This sequence joins TRBV2 and TRBJ1-1, with 9 bases lining up with TRBD1. The J segment lost 4 bases and the V segment lost 10 bases, leaving 10 bases of the junction unmatched. There are 14 residues in the CDR3. The germline V gene has CDR1 SNHLY and CDR2 FYNNEI.

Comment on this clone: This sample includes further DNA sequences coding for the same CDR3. The CDR3 region has the DNA TGTGCCAGCAGTTTACAGGGCAATCAGCCCCAGCATTTT. Amino acids: CASSLQGNQPQHF. This chain joins TRBV12-3 or TRBV12-4 and TRBJ1-5, with no clear D. The CDR3 is made up of 13 amino acids. V lost 2 bases and J lost 2, with 4 bases in between.

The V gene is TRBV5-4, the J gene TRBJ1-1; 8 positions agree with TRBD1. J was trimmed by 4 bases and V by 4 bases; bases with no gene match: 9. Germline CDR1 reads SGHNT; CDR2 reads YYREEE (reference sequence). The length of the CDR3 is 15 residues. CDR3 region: CASSLPGGTSTEAFF. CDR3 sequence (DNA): TGTGCCAGCAGCCTTCCAGGGGGCACGAGCACTGAAGCTTTCTTT.